The 5 T cell receptor beta chains presented below share a single source sample, sequenced in a study of T-cell reconstitution after alpha-beta-depleted transplantation in children. The TCRbeta library was prepared with unique molecular identifiers. Via MiXCR, TCRdb re-called the PCR reads, giving one row per CDR3 protein. The table lists 200,000 to 250,000 distinct CDR3 sequences, 20% to 30% of them singletons. Sequences were derived from PBMCs, mostly from graft donor cells, sampled 360 days after TCRalphabeta/CD19-depleted stem cell transplant. Receptor source: a female patient aged 2-15 years who had a stem cell transplant for congenital amegakaryocytic thrombocytopenia, so the T cells may come from the graft donor.

This clonotype came up a few times. The rearrangement links TRBV3-1 to TRBJ2-5; no firm D call. V was shortened by 1 base and J by 4 bases, with 10 bases between the two germline ends. Germline V gene sequence: CDR1 LGHDT, CDR2 YNNKEL (reference sequence). The CDR3 has 14 amino acids. As DNA, the CDR3 is TGTGCCAGCAGCCAAGCACCTGGGTCAGAGACCCAGTACTTC. It translates to CASSQAPGSETQYF.

The chain has TRBV2 and TRBJ1-1; TRBD1 is a possible D gene (5 bases). This CDR3 contains 15 residues. Trimming took off 6 bases at V and 1 base at J, with 15 bases between the two ends. Per germline, CDR1 SNHLY and CDR2 FYNNEI. The CDR3 DNA reads as TGTGCCAGCAGGGTCACCGGGACTGAGAACACTGAAGCTTTCTTT. The encoded protein is CASRVTGTENTEAFF.

In its sample, this clonotype was seen a few times. CDR3 sequence (DNA): TGTGCCAGCAGTCGGTACGGGGGGTCTGGAAACACCATATATTTT. Residues: CASSRYGGSGNTIYF. This sequence joins TRBV2 and TRBJ1-3, with D perhaps matching TRBD1 (5 bases). Between the trimmed V and J ends, which lost 5 bases and 1 base, there was a span of 12 bases. Germline V lookup: CDR1 SNHLY, CDR2 FYNNEI. CDR3 length equals 15 residues.

This rearrangement joins TRBV5-1 to TRBJ2-1, with D maybe TRBD2 (7 bases). The germline V and J ends were trimmed by 3 bases and 3 bases, with 19 bases remaining between them. This CDR3 is built from 17 residues. Germline CDR1 reads SGHRS; CDR2 reads YFSETQ. In DNA form, the CDR3 reads TGCGCCAGCAGCTCCAGTTTGGGGGGGCTGGGCTACAATGAGCAGTTCTTC. It specifies CASSSSLGGLGYNEQFF.

The CDR3 bases are TGTGCCTGGACTGCAGGGTTTCCACCCCTCCACTTT. Its translation is CAWTAGFPPLHF. J is TRBJ1-6 and V is TRBV30; possibly TRBD1 for D (5 bases). The V end was cut by 4 bases, the J end by 11 bases, with 12 bases between. This CDR3 is 12 amino acids long. Per the germline V gene, CDR1 is GTSNPN and CDR2 is SVGIG (reference sequence).